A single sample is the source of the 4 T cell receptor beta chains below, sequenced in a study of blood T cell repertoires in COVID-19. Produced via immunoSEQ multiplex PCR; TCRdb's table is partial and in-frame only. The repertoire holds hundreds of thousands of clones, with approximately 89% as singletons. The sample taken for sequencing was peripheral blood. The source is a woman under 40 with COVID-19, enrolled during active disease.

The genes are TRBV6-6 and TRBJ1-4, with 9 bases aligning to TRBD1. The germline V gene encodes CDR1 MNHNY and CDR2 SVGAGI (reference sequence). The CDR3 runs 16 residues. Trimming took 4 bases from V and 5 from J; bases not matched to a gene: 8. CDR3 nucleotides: TGTGCCAGCAGTTTGCCACTGACAGGGGGAAATGAAAAACTGTTTTTT. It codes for CASSLPLTGGNEKLFF.

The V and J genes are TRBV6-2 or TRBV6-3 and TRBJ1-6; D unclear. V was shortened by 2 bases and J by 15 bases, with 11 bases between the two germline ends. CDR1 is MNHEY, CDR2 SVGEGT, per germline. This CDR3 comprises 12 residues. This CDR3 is CASSYPRDLLHF. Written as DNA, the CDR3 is TGTGCCAGCAGTTACCCCCGGGATCTCCTCCACTTT.

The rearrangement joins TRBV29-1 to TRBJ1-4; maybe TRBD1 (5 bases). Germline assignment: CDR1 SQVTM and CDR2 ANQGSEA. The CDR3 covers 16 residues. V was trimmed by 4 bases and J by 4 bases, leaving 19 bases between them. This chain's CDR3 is CSVGGLLPGHNEKLFF. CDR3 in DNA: TGCAGCGTTGGGGGACTGCTACCGGGCCATAATGAAAAACTGTTTTTT.

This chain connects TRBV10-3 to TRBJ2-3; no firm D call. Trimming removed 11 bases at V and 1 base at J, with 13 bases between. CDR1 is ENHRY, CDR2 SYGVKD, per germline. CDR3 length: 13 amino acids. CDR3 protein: CAVAAPGTDTQYF. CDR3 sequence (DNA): TGTGCCGTCGCCGCGCCGGGCACAGATACGCAGTATTTT.